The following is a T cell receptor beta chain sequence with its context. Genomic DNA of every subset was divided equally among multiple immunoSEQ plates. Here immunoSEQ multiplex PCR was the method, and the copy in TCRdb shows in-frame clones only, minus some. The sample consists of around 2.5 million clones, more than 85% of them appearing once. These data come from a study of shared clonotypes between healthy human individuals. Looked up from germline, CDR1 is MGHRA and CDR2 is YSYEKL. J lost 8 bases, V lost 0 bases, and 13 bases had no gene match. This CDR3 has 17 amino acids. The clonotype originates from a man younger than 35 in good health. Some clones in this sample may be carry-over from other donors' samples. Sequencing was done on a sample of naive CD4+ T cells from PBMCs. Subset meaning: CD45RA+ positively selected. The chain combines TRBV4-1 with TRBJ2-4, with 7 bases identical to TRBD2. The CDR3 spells CASSQDNLAEGLDIQYF. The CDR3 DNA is TGCGCCAGCAGCCAAGATAACCTAGCGGAGGGGTTGGACATTCAGTACTTC.